Below, 13 T cell receptor beta chains from the same sample are listed, as sequenced in a study of CD8+ T cells in alopecia areata (dated 2018 in TCRdb). Pooled mouse cutaneous lymph node cells were stained for CD4, CD8alpha, NKG2D, NKG2ACE and other markers, then sorted on a BD Influx. The receptor library was made with the immunoSEQ multiplex PCR assay. For TCR sequencing, RNA was extracted from every sample and reverse transcribed into cDNA to serve as template. TCRdb re-hosts the immuneACCESS table, in-frame sequences only. Its copies lack some clones; in the studies checked, an unresolved V gene accounts for under half of them, and the cause for the rest is not known. The table notes more than 250,000 clones here, none of them singletons. Of the sample, 1.2% is held by the ten largest clones. Sequencing was done on a sample of CD4+ T cells sorted from a lymph node. The receptors originated from a C3H/HeJ mouse with alopecia areata. Mice in this strain carry MHC haplotype H2-k.

A remark on this clone: Germline and genes: mouse. Coverage ceases 4 residues before the CDR3 finishes, and the germline J gene fills in the end. J is TRBJ2-1 and V is TRBV13-1, with 7 bases identical to TRBD1. The CDR3 length is 14 residues. Germline V gene lookup returns CDR1 NSHNY and CDR2 SYGAGN. With V trimmed by 3 bases and J by 3 bases, 3 bases remained unmatched. The sequenced part of the CDR3 DNA is TGTGCCAGCAGTGGAGGGACAGCCTATGCT. Protein product: CASSGGTAYA. The entire CDR3 is CASSGGTAYAEQFF.

This clone came up a few times. Gene names and germline match the mouse. The read ends 4 residues before the CDR3 terminus; that terminus is restored from the germline J gene. V usage is TRBV13-2 and J usage is TRBJ2-3; the match to TRBD2 covers 9 bases. V was clipped by 3 bases and J by 1 base; unmatched bases: 6. CDR1 and CDR2 (germline): NNHNN, SYGAGS (reference sequence). This CDR3 contains 16 residues. CDR3 DNA (partial): TGTGCCAGCGGTGGACTGGGGGAGGAGGGTGCAGAA. It codes for CASGGLGEEGAE. The whole CDR3 sequence reads CASGGLGEEGAETLYF.

This clone has more than one count but fewer than ten. The gene names here belong to mouse. The CDR3 extends 4 residues past the end of the read, so its final part is completed from the germline J gene. This chain joins TRBV31 and TRBJ2-3; 8 nucleotides align to TRBD2. This CDR3 is built from 15 residues. Trimming took 7 bases from V and 0 from J; bases not matched to a gene: 9. Germline assignment: CDR1 GKSSPN and CDR2 SITVG. CDR3 in amino acids: CASSGWGASAETLYF. CDR3 bases read: TGTGCCTCCTCGGGCTGGGGGGCTAGTGCAGAA.

Concerning this clone itself: Gene names follow the mouse nomenclature. The read comes to an end 4 residues before the CDR3 does, leaving the germline J gene to fill in the end. J is TRBJ2-3 and V is TRBV13-3; TRBD2 aligns across 11 bases. The CDR3 is made up of 15 amino acids. Germline lookup yields CDR1 NNHDY and CDR2 SYVADS. V gave up 5 bases and J gave up 3 bases; unmatched junction bases: 5. The covered CDR3 bases are TGTGCCAGCAGCCTCCGGGACTGGGGGGCAGAA. This gives the protein CASSLRDWGAE. The CDR3, in full, reads CASSLRDWGAETLYF.

About this clone: Each gene name is a mouse one. The DNA ends 4 residues before the CDR3 does, and the rest of the CDR3 is filled in from the germline J gene. This specimen includes other DNA sequences encoding the same CDR3. J is TRBJ2-4 and V is TRBV13-1, with 9 bases fitting TRBD1. Germline V gene sequence: CDR1 NSHNY, CDR2 SYGAGN. The CDR3 covers 15 residues. Trimming removed 3 bases from V and 0 bases from J; junction bases left unmatched: 2. The CDR3 is CASSGDRESQNTLYF. Partial CDR3 DNA: TGTGCCAGCAGTGGGGACAGGGAAAGTCAAAAC.

This clone has a handful of counts. Gene names are the mouse ones. The CDR3 end is not reached by the read, which stops 4 residues before it; the germline J gene fills it in. Other DNA sequences in this sample translate to the same CDR3. V gene TRBV1 combines with J gene TRBJ1-1; TRBD1 matches at 9 bases. The CDR3 has 13 residues. Germline loops: CDR1 NSQYPW, CDR2 LRSPGD (reference sequence). CDR3 amino acids: CTCSATGGGEVFF. The part of the CDR3 DNA that was read is TGCACCTGCAGTGCCACAGGGGGCGGA. The full variable domain, rest sourced from reference TRBV1 and TRBJ1-1, is VTLLEQNPRWRLVPRGQAVNLRCILKNSQYPWMSWYQQDLQKQLQWLFTLRSPGDKEVKSLPGADYLATRVTDTELRLQVANMSQGRTLYCTCSATGGGEVFFGKGTRLTVV.

Notes on this clone: The genes are named according to mouse. The read gets to within 3 residues of the CDR3 end, and the germline J gene fills in the rest. The chain has TRBV13-1 and TRBJ1-6; D is undetermined. TRBJ1-6 is an ORF; its function is uncertain. From germline, CDR1 is NSHNY and CDR2 SYGAGN. This CDR3 is 13 amino acids long. V was cut by 2 bases and J by 7 bases, with 7 bases left in between. CDR3 in amino acids: CASSEEGNSPLYF. The CDR3 bases that were read are TGTGCCAGCAGTGAAGAAGGGAATTCGCCC.

With regard to this clone: The gene names here belong to mouse. The CDR3 end falls 4 residues outside the read, so it is completed with the germline J gene. This chain joins TRBV13-1 and TRBJ1-2; 9 nucleotides match TRBD1. The V and J ends lost 0 bases and 0 bases, in that order; junction bases with no gene match: 3. CDR3 length: 16 residues. CDR1 and CDR2 from the germline V gene are NSHNY and SYGAGN. Partial CDR3 DNA: TGTGCCAGCAGTGATGGGACAGGGGCTACAAACTCC. Translating gives CASSDGTGATNS. The complete CDR3 sequence is CASSDGTGATNSDYTF.

There are a few counts of this clone. The germline and genes are mouse ones. With the read ending 4 residues before the CDR3 end, the germline J gene is used to fill in that end. The chain uses TRBV13-1 and TRBJ2-3; no clear D. Germline CDR1 is NSHNY and CDR2 is SYGAGN. CDR3 size: 16 residues. V was clipped by 3 bases and J by 0 bases, with 14 bases between them. CDR3 bases read: TGTGCCAGCAGTGGGCGACAAGAAAGTAGTGCAGAA. This translates into CASSGRQESSAE. Given in full, the CDR3 is CASSGRQESSAETLYF.

As regards this clone: Mouse gene names apply. Read data end 4 residues before the CDR3 end; the end is taken from the germline J gene. The chain links TRBV14 to TRBJ2-1, with 12 bases lining up with TRBD2. After removal of 1 base from V and 2 bases from J, the junction contained 1 base not matched to a gene. Germline CDR1 SGHDT, CDR2 FRDEAV. The CDR3 extends over 16 amino acids. The CDR3 bases that were read are TGTGCCAGCAGTTTCGGACTGGGGGGGGACTATGCT. This gives the protein CASSFGLGGDYA. The full CDR3 protein reads CASSFGLGGDYAEQFF. The full variable domain, completed using reference TRBV14 and TRBJ2-1, is EAGVTQSPRYAVLQEGQAVSFWCDPISGHDTLYWYQQPRDQGPQLLVYFRDEAVIDNSQLPSDRFSAVRPKGTNSTLKIQSAKQGDTATYLCASSFGLGGDYAEQFFGPGTRLTVL.

To note about this clone: Gene labels here are mouse ones. The CDR3 extends 4 residues past the end of the read, so its final part is completed from the germline J gene. V and J are TRBV13-2 and TRBJ2-2; TRBD2 aligns across 11 bases. Trimming took 5 bases from V and 2 from J; bases not matched to a gene: 8. Per germline, CDR1 NNHNN and CDR2 SYGAGS (reference sequence). This CDR3 is 17 amino acids long. CDR3 amino acids: CASGTPRTGGNTGQLYF. The sequenced CDR3 bases are TGTGCCAGCGGAACCCCTCGGACTGGGGGGAACACCGGG.

Concerning this clone: Mouse gene names and germline throughout. Read sequence stops 4 residues before the CDR3 end, and the germline J gene provides the missing end. This chain joins TRBV19 and TRBJ2-3, with unresolved D. The length of the CDR3 is 13 residues. CDR1 is FNHDT, CDR2 SITEND, per germline (reference sequence). Deletions cut 6 bases from V and 0 bases from J, with 8 bases between. CDR3 protein: CASTPQSAETLYF. The sequenced part of the CDR3 DNA is TGTGCCAGCACCCCTCAGAGTGCAGAA. The whole variable domain, remainder taken from reference TRBV19 and TRBJ2-3, is GGIITQTPKFLIGQEGQKLTLKCQQNFNHDTMYWYRQDSGKGLRLIYYSITENDLQKGDLSEGYDASREKKSSFSLTVTSAQKNEMAVFLCASTPQSAETLYFGSGTRLTVL.

On this clone itself: Genes and germline come from the mouse. The sequenced fragment ends 4 residues before the CDR3 boundary, so the rest is inferred from the germline J gene. The rearrangement uses TRBV12-1 and TRBJ2-2, with D tentatively TRBD1 (6 bases). This CDR3 spans 15 amino acids. Between the trimmed V and J ends, which lost 3 bases and 2 bases, there was a span of 12 bases. Germline CDR1 and CDR2: SGHSN and HYEKVE. CDR3 loop: CASSVPGHNTGQLYF. The sequenced CDR3 bases are TGTGCCAGCTCTGTCCCGGGACACAACACCGGG.